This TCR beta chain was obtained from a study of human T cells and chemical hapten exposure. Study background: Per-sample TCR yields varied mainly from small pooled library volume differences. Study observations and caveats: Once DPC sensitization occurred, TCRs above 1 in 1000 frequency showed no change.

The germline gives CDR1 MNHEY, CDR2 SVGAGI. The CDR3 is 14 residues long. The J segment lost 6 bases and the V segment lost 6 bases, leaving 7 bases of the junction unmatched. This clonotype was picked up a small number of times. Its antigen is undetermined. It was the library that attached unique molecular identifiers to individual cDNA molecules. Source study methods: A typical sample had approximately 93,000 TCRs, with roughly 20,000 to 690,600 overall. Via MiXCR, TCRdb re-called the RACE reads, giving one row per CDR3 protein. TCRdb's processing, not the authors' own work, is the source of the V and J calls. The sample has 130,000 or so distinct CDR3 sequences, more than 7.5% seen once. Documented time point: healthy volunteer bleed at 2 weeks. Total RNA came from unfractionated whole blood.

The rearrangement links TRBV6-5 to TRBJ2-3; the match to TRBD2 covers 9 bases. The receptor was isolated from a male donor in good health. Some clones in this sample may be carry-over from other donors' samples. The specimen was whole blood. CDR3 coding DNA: TGTGCCAGCAGCTCGGGACTAGCAGTTGATACGCAGTATTTT. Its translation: CASSSGLAVDTQYF.